This TCR beta chain was identified in a study of shared clonotypes between healthy human individuals. Roughly 81 million PBMCs per unsorted sample were used for genomic DNA. PBMC DNA, left unsorted, was sequenced on ten immunoSEQ deep assay plates. The protocol was immunoSEQ multiplex PCR, while the TCRdb copy is restricted to in-frame clones and leaves out a portion. This table holds approximately 500,000 clones, 60% to 80% found once. Per germline, CDR1 SEHNR and CDR2 FQNEAQ (reference sequence). V shed 8 bases, J shed 1 base, and the junction held 4 bases outside the gene matches. The CDR3 covers 14 residues.

Sequencing was performed on PBMCs. The clonotype originates from a woman aged 35 to 49 in good health. Some clones in this sample may be carry-over from other donors' samples. The rearrangement uses TRBV7-9 and TRBJ2-5, with 10 positions matching TRBD1. The CDR3 region has the DNA TGTGCCAGCCCCAGGACAGGGGGCCAAGAGACCCAGTACTTC. It yields the protein CASPRTGGQETQYF.